This is a list of T cell receptor beta chains from one sample in a study of cytomegalovirus exposure and HLA in healthy donors. The assay was immunoSEQ multiplex PCR, and TCRdb's table has in-frame clones only and misses some. The sample has about 280,000 clones, around nine tenths seen once. The sequencing sample was made of PBMCs. The receptors were sampled from a woman aged 18-35 years in good health and CMV-seronegative. Both conserved end residues are part of each CDR3. D genes are given only for firm matches. Clone size is shown for a subset of rows, as once, few, many or a class of expanded clone.

>TRBJ2-7|TRBV14|-|-
CASSQDRPGLGEQYF
TGTGCCAGCAGCCAAGATCGGCCAGGTTTAGGCGAGCAGTACTTC
>TRBJ2-7|TRBV6-6|-|TRBD1
CASSYSAAGGVYEQYF
TGTGCCAGCAGTTACTCAGCCGCAGGGGGAGTCTACGAGCAGTACTTC
>TRBJ2-7|TRBV11-2|-|-
CASSHPRGGVSSYEQYF
TGTGCCAGCAGCCATCCTAGGGGCGGGGTGAGCTCCTACGAGCAGTACTTC
>TRBJ2-3|TRBV11-2|-|-
CASSLDWYGDTQYF
TGTGCCAGCAGCTTAGATTGGTACGGGGATACGCAGTATTTT
>TRBJ1-2|TRBV5-6|-|-
CASSLAGIIGYTF
TGTGCCAGCAGCTTGGCAGGGATAATCGGCTACACCTTC
>TRBJ1-2|TRBV27|-|TRBD1
CASRRDRPPNYGYTF
TGTGCCAGCAGGCGGGACAGGCCTCCTAACTATGGCTACACCTTC
>TRBJ1-2|TRBV9|-|-
CASSVDRGPYGYTF
TGTGCCAGCAGCGTAGATAGGGGCCCGTATGGCTACACCTTC
>TRBJ1-1|TRBV6-6|-|-
CASSYVAGASFF
TGTGCCAGCAGTTACGTGGCAGGGGCATCTTTCTTT
>TRBJ2-2|TRBV5-1|few|-
CASSYRRDTGELFF
TGCGCCAGCAGCTATCGGCGGGACACCGGGGAGCTGTTTTTT
>TRBJ2-2|TRBV6-5|-|-
CASNTGSGELFF
TGTGCCAGCAATACCGGGTCCGGGGAGCTGTTTTTT
>TRBJ1-2|TRBV11-2|-|-
CASSFTSAGGGYGYTF
TGTGCCAGCAGCTTTACCAGCGCGGGGGGCGGCTATGGCTACACCTTC
>TRBJ2-7|TRBV29-1|-|-
CSVEARGESPKGEQYF
TGCAGCGTTGAAGCTCGCGGGGAGAGCCCAAAGGGGGAGCAGTACTTC
>TRBJ2-3|TRBV28|-|-
CASSLNWEYFSDTQYF
TGTGCCAGCAGTTTAAATTGGGAGTATTTTTCCGATACGCAGTATTTT
>TRBJ1-1|TRBV19|-|TRBD1
CASSITGQGNTEAFF
TGTGCCAGTAGTATCACGGGACAGGGGAACACTGAAGCTTTCTTT
>TRBJ1-5|TRBV2|-|-
CASSDRLPNQPQHF
TGTGCCAGCAGTGACAGACTACCCAATCAGCCCCAGCATTTT